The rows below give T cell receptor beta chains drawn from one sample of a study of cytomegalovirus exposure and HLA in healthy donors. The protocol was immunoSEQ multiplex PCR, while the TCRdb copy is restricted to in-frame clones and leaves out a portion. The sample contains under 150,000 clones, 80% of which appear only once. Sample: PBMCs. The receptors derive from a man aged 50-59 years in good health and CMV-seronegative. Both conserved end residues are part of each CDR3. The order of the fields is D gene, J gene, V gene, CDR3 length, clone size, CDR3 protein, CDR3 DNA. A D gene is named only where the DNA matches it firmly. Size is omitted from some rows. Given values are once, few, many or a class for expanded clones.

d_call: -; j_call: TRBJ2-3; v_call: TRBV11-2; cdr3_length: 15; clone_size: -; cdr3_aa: CASSYQGFYTDTQYF; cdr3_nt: TGTGCCAGCAGCTATCAGGGTTTTTATACAGATACGCAGTATTTT
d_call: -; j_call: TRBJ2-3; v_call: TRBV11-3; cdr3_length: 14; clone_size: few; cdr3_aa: CASSSRGGTDTQYF; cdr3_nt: TGTGCCAGCAGCTCCAGGGGGGGCACAGATACGCAGTATTTT
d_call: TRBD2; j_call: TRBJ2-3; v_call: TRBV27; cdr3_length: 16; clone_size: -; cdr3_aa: CASSPASGSGMNTQYF; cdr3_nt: TGTGCCAGCAGTCCCGCTAGCGGGAGCGGGATGAATACGCAGTATTTT
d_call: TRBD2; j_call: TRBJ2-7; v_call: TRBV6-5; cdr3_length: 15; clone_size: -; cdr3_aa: CASSSTSGRVGEQYF; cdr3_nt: TGTGCCAGCAGTTCTACTAGCGGGAGGGTTGGCGAGCAGTACTTC
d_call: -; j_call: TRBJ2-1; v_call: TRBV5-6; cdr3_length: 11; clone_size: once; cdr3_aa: CASSLFGRLFF; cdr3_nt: TGTGCCAGCAGCTTGTTCGGTCGACTATTCTTC
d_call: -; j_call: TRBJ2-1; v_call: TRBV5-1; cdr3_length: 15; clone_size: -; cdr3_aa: CASSLPWSSYNEQFF; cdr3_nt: TGCGCCAGCAGCTTACCGTGGAGCTCCTACAATGAGCAGTTCTTC
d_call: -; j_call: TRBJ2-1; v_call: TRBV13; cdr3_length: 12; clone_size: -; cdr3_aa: CASSSRGNEQFF; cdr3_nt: TGTGCCAGCAGCTCCAGGGGAAATGAGCAGTTCTTC
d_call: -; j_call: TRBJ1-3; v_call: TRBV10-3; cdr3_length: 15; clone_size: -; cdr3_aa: CAISEGISSGNTIYF; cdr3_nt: TGTGCCATCAGTGAGGGCATCAGCTCTGGAAACACCATATATTTT
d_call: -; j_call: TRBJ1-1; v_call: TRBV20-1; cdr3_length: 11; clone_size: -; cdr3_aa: CSGRVRTEAFF; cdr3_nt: TGCAGTGGCAGGGTAAGAACTGAAGCTTTCTTT
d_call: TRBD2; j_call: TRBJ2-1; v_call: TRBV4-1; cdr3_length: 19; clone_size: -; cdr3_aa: CASSLTSGRSLSSYNEQFF; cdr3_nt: TGCGCCAGCAGCCTTACTAGCGGGAGGTCTCTCAGCTCCTACAATGAGCAGTTCTTC
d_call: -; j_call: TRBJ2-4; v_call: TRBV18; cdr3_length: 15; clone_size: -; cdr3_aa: CASSPEVVTKNIQYF; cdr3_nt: TGTGCCAGCTCACCCGAGGTGGTGACCAAAAACATTCAGTACTTC
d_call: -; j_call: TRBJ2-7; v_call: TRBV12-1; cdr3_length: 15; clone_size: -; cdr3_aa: CASSTPSRGLHEQYF; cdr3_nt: TGTGCCAGCAGCACCCCGTCCAGGGGGCTCCACGAGCAGTACTTC
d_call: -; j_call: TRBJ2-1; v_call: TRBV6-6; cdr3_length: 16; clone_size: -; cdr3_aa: CASSIMGGPSYNEQFF; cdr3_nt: TGTGCCAGCAGCATTATGGGGGGGCCCTCCTACAATGAGCAGTTCTTC
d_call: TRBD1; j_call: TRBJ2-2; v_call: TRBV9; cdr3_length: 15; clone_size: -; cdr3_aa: CASSPGQGAIGELFF; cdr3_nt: TGTGCCAGCAGTCCCGGACAGGGGGCAATCGGGGAGCTGTTTTTT
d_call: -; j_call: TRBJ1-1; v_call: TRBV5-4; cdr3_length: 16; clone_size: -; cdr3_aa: CASSLAAGVMNTEAFF; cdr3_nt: TGTGCCAGCAGCTTGGCCGCGGGAGTCATGAACACTGAAGCTTTCTTT
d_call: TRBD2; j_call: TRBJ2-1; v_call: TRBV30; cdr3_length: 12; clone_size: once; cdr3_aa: CASLAGYNEQFF; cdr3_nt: TGTGCCTCACTAGCGGGATACAATGAGCAGTTCTTC
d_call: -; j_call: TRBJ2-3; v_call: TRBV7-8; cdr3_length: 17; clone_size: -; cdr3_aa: CASSFRQTPTSTDTQYF; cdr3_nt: TGTGCCAGCAGCTTCAGGCAGACACCCACCTCCACAGATACGCAGTATTTT
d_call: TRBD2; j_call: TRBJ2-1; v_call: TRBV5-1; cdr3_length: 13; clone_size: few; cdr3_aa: CASSLGLAAEQFF; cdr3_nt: TGCGCCAGCAGCTTGGGACTAGCGGCTGAGCAGTTCTTC
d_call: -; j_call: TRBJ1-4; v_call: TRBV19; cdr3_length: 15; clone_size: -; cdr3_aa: CASSPRTAANEKLFF; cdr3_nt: TGTGCCAGTAGTCCGAGGACAGCTGCTAATGAAAAACTGTTTTTT
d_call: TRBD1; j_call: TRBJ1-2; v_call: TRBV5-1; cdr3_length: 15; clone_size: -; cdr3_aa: CASSLEEGASSGYTF; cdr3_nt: TGCGCCAGCAGCTTGGAGGAGGGGGCGAGCTCTGGCTACACCTTC
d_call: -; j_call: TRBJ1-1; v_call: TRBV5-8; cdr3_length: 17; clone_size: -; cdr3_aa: CASSRITGLERNTEAFF; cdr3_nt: TGTGCCAGCAGCCGTATTACAGGGTTGGAAAGGAACACTGAAGCTTTCTTT
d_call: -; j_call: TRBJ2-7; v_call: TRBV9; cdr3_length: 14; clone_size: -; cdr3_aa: CASSGSGSSYEQYF; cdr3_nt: TGTGCCAGCAGCGGCAGCGGAAGCTCCTACGAGCAGTACTTC
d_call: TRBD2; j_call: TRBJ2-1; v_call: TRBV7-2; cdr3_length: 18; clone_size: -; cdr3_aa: CASSLDLVLAGGNNEQFF; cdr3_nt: TGTGCCAGCAGCTTAGACCTTGTACTAGCGGGGGGGAATAATGAGCAGTTCTTC
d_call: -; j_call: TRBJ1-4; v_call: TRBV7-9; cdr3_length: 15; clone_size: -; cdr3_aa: CASSLAGAEGEKLFF; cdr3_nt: TGTGCCAGCAGCTTAGCGGGGGCTGAGGGGGAAAAACTGTTTTTT